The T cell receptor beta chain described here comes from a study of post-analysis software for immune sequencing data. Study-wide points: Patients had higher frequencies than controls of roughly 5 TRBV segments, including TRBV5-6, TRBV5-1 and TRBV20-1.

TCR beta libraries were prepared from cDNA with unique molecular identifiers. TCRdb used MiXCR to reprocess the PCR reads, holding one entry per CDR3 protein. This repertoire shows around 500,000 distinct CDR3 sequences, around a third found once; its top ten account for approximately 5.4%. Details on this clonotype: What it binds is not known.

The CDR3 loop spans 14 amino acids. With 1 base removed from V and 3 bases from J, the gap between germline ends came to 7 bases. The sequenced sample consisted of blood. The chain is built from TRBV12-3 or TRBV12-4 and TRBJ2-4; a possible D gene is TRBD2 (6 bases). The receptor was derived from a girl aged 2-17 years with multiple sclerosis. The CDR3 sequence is CASSLERVKNIQYF. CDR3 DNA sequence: TGTGCCAGCAGTTTAGAGCGGGTCAAAAACATTCAGTACTTC.